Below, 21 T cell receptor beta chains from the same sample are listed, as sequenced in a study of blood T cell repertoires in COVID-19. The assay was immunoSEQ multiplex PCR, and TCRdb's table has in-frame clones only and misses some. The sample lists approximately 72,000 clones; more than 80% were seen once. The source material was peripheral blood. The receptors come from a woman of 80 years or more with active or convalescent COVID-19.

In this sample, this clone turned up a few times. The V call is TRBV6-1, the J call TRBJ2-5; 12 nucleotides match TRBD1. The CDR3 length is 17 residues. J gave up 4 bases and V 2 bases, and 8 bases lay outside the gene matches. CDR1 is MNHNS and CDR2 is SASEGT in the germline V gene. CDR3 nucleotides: TGTGCCAGCAGTGAATTTTATGGGACAGGGGGCTTAGAGACCCAGTACTTC. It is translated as CASSEFYGTGGLETQYF.

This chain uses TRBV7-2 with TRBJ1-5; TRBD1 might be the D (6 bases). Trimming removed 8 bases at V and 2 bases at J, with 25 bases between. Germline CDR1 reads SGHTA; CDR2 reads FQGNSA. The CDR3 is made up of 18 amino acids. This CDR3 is CASRAAAGGQGRNQPQHF. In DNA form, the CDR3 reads TGTGCCAGCCGCGCCGCGGCGGGGGGGCAGGGGCGCAATCAGCCCCAGCATTTT.

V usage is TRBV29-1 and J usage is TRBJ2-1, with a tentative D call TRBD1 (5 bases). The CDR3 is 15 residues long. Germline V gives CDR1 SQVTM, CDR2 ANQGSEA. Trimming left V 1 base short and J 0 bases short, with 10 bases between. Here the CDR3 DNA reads TGCAGCGTTGAAGGGGGCTATAGCTCCTACAATGAGCAGTTCTTC. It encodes CSVEGGYSSYNEQFF.

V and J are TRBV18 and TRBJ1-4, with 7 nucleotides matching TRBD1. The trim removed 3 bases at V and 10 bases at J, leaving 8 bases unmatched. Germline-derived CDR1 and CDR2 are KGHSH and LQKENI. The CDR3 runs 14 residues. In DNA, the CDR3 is TGTGCCAGCTCACCCACAGGGGACTCTGGAAAACTGTTTTTT. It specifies CASSPTGDSGKLFF.

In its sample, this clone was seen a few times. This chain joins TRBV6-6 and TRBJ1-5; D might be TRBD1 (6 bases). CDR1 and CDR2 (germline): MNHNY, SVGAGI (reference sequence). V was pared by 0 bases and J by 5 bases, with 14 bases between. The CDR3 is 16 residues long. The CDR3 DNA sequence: TGTGCCAGCAGTTACTCCGGGACACGAGGGGATCAGCCCCAGCATTTT. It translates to CASSYSGTRGDQPQHF.

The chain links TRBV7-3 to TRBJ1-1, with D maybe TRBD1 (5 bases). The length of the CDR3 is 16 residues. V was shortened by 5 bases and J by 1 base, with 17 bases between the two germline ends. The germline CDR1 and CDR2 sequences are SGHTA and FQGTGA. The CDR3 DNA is TGTGCCAGCAGCGCGGGACTCTTCTCGGCGAACACTGAAGCTTTCTTT. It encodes CASSAGLFSANTEAFF. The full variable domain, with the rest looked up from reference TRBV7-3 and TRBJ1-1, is GAGVSQTPSNKVTEKGKYVELRCDPISGHTALYWYRQSLGQGPEFLIYFQGTGAADDSGLPNDRFFAVRPEGSVSTLKIQRTERGDSAVYLCASSAGLFSANTEAFFGQGTRLTVV.

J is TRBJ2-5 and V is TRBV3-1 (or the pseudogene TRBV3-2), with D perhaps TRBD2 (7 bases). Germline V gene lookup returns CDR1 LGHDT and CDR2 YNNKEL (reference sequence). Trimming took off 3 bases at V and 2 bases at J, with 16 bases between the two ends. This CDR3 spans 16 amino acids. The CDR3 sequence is CASSHPGGSGQETQYF. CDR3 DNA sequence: TGTGCCAGCAGCCACCCGGGGGGCAGTGGTCAAGAGACCCAGTACTTC.

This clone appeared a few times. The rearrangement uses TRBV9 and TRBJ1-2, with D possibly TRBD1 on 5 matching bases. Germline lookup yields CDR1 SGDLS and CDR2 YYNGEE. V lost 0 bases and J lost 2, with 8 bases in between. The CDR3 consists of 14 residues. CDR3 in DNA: TGTGCCAGCAGCGTAGTGGGGGGAAACTATGGCTACACCTTC. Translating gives CASSVVGGNYGYTF.

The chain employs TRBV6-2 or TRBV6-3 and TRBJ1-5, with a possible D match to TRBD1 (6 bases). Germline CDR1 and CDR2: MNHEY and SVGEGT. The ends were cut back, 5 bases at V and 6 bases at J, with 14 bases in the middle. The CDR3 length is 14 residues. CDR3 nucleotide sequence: TGTGCCAGCAGTGAGGACAGCGAAACTCAGCCCCAGCATTTT. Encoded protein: CASSEDSETQPQHF.

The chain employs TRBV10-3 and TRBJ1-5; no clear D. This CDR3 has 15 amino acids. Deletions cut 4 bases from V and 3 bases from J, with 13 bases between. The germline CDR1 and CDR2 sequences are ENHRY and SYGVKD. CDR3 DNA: TGTGCCATCAGTGTTACGGGTCCTCACAATCAGCCCCAGCATTTT. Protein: CAISVTGPHNQPQHF.

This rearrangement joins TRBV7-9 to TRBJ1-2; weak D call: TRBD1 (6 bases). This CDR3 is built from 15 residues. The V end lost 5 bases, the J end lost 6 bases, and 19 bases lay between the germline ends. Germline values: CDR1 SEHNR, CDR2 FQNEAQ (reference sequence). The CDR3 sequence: CASSTQNRVGDGYTF. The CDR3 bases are TGTGCCAGCAGCACACAAAACAGGGTAGGGGATGGCTACACCTTC.

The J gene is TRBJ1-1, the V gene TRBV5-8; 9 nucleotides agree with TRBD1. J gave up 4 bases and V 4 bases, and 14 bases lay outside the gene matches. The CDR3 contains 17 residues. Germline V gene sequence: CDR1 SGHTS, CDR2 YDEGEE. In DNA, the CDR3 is TGTGCCAGCAGCGCCGGGACAGGGCAAACTTGGGTCACTGAAGCTTTCTTT. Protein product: CASSAGTGQTWVTEAFF.

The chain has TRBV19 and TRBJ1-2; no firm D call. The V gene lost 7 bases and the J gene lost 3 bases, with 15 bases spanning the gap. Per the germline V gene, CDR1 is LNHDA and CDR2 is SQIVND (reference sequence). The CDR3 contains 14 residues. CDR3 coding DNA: TGTGCCAGTATTAATGTGGCTGGTCACTATGGCTACACCTTC. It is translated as CASINVAGHYGYTF.

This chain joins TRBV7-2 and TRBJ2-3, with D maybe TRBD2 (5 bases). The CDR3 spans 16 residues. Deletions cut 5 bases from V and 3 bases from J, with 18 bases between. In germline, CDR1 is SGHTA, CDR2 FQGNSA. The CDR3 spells CASSPTSEWRTDTQYF. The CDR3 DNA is TGTGCCAGCAGCCCTACATCGGAGTGGAGGACAGATACGCAGTATTTT.

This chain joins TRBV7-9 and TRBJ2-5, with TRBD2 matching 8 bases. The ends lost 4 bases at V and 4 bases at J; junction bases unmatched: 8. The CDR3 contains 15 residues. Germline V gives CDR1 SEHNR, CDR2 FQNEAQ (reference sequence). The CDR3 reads CASSSRERGRETQYF. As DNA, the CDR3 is TGTGCCAGCAGCTCTCGGGAGCGGGGGAGAGAGACCCAGTACTTC.

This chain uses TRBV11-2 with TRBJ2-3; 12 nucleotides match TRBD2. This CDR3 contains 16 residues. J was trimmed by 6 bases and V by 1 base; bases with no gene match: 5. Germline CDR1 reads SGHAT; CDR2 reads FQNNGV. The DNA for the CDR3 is TGTGCCAGCAGCTTAGCACTAGCGGGGGGCTGGGATACGCAGTATTTT. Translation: CASSLALAGGWDTQYF.

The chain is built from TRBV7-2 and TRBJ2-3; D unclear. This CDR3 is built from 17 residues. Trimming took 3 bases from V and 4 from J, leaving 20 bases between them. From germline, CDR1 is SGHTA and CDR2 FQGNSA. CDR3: CASSLGESPSTADTQYF. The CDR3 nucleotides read TGTGCCAGCAGCTTGGGCGAGAGCCCTTCTACGGCAGATACGCAGTATTTT.

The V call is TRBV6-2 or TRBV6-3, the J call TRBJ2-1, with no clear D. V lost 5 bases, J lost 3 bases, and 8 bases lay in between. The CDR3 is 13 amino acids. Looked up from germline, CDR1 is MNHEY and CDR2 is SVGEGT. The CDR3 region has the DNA TGTGCCAGCAGTCCCCGCAGCTACAATGAGCAGTTCTTC. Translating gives CASSPRSYNEQFF.

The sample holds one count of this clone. The CDR3 bases are TGTGCCAGTAGTATCGACAGGGTTCAAGGCTACACCTTC. Encoded protein: CASSIDRVQGYTF. The chain has TRBV19 and TRBJ1-2, with 7 bases identical to TRBD1. V trimming: 3 bases; J trimming: 8 bases; junction bases outside the gene matches: 6. CDR3 length: 13 amino acids. Germline V gives CDR1 LNHDA, CDR2 SQIVND (reference sequence).

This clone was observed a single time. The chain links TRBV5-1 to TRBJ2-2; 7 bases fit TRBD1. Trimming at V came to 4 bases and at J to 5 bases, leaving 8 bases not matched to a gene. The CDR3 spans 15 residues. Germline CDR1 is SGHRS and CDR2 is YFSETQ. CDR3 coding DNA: TGCGCCAGCAGCCACGGGACAGCCATGACCGGGGAGCTGTTTTTT. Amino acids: CASSHGTAMTGELFF.

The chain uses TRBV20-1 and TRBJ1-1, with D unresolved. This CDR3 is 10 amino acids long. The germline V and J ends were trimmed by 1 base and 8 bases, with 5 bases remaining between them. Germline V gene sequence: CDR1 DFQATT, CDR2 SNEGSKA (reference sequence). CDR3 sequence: CSARVEEAFF. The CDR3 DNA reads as TGCAGTGCTAGAGTGGAGGAAGCTTTCTTT.